Below, 4 T cell receptor beta chains from the same sample are listed, as sequenced in a study of cytomegalovirus exposure and HLA in healthy donors. Primers for the PCR totalled 60 Vbeta and 13 Jbeta. Clones were sequenced by immunoSEQ multiplex PCR, and TCRdb holds only the in-frame ones, with some missing. The sample consists of some 100,000 clones, approximately 71% of them appearing once. Input material: PBMCs. The receptors shown here come from a man between 35 and 55 years old in good health and CMV-seronegative.

J is TRBJ1-4 and V is TRBV18, with 8 bases fitting TRBD1. The CDR3 is 19 residues long. After removal of 2 bases from V and 0 bases from J, the junction contained 11 bases not matched to a gene. Germline V CDR1 and CDR2: KGHSH, LQKENI. The CDR3: CASSPKWDRFYSTNEKLFF. CDR3 coding DNA: TGTGCCAGCTCACCAAAATGGGACAGGTTCTATTCAACTAATGAAAAACTGTTTTTT.

The chain has TRBV7-2 and TRBJ2-7; the match to TRBD2 covers 11 bases. CDR1 and CDR2 from the germline V gene are SGHTA and FQGNSA. The CDR3 has 15 residues. The ends lost 5 bases at V and 4 bases at J; junction bases unmatched: 7. In DNA form, the CDR3 reads TGTGCCAGCAGCAGTAGCGGGGGGGCCGTATACGAGCAGTACTTC. Protein product: CASSSSGGAVYEQYF.

A few counts support this clone. CDR3 amino acids: CAWGPGTGGYEQYF. CDR3 sequence (DNA): TGTGCCTGGGGCCCCGGGACAGGGGGGTACGAGCAGTACTTC. The chain carries TRBV30 and TRBJ2-7, with 11 bases fitting TRBD1. CDR1 and CDR2 from the germline V gene are GTSNPN and SVGIG (reference sequence). The CDR3 length is 14 residues. V lost 5 bases, J lost 4 bases, and 7 bases stayed unmatched.

A few counts support this clone. The rearrangement links TRBV11-1 to TRBJ1-1; 7 nucleotides match TRBD1. CDR3 length equals 15 residues. Germline V lookup: CDR1 SGHAT, CDR2 FQDESV (reference sequence). J gave up 1 base and V 2 bases, and 4 bases lay outside the gene matches. The CDR3 spells CASSLTGTANTEAFF. CDR3 bases: TGTGCCAGCAGCTTAACCGGGACAGCGAACACTGAAGCTTTCTTT.